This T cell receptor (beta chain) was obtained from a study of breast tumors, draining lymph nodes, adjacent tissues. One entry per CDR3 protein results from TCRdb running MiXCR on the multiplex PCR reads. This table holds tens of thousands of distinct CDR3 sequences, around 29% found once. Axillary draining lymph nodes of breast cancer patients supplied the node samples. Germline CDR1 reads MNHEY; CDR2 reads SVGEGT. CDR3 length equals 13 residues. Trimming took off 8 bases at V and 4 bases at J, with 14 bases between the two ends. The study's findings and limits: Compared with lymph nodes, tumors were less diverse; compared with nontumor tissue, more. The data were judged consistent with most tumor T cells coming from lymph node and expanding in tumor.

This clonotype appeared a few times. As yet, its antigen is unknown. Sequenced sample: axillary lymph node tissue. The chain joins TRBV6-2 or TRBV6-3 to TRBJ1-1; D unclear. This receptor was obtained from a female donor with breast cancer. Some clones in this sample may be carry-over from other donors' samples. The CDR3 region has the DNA TGTGCCAGCGAAATGACGAGAGGCACTGAAGCTTTCTTT. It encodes CASEMTRGTEAFF.